This TCR beta chain is from a study of radiation and T cells in renal cell carcinoma (dated by TCRdb to 2018 to 2021). For the study in its entirety: The samples were obtained from a clinical trial, where primary renal cell carcinomas were treated with 15 Gy stereotactic body radiation therapy and then removed by nephrectomy 4 weeks afterward. In total, approximately 53 samples, comprising around 25 tumors and some 27 peripheral blood samples, were subjected to TCR beta sequencing. A total of about 4 million unique CDR3 nucleotide sequences, encoding around 2.7 million unique CDR3 amino acid sequences, were found across all 50 or so samples.

From the cysteine up to the phenylalanine, the CDR3 has a length of 17 residues. Only CDR3 DNA is held: 51 bases, read in frame from base 1. For this chain, trimming is 3 bases at the V end and 4 bases at the J end, and the number of junction bases without a gene match is 14. The germline V gene specifies LGHNA as CDR1 and YSLEER as CDR2. The immunoSEQ kit was used, according to the manufacturer's recommendations, to generate TCR beta libraries from genomic DNA. For library preparation, a first multiplex PCR was performed with proprietary primers, followed by a second PCR in which unique barcodes were added, and bead cleanups were performed after each round. Each sample batch included a kit-provided positive control reaction and a negative control reaction. The final libraries underwent checking on an Agilent 4200 TapeStation D1000 ScreenTape, volumetric pooling, and quantification by qPCR. Sequencing was performed on an Illumina NextSeq500 with a MidOutput 150-cycle cartridge, and 156 Read1 and 15 Index1 cycles were run with kit custom primers. The pooled library was loaded at approximately 1 pM, and approximately 18% PhiX control was spiked in. The study's own analysis went as follows. Vendor-processed data were analyzed in R, and a clonotype was defined as all T cells sharing the same CDR3 nucleotide sequence. For clone abundance analyses, frequencies were normalized to the 10,000 most abundant clones per sample. Public T cell clones, which averaged fewer than five per sample, were excluded before analysis. A difference in abundance of at least 32-fold between compartments was used to define tumor-enriched and baseline blood-enriched clonotypes. Clonotypes expanded or contracted between blood time points were identified with a beta-binomial differential abundance model. Tumor-blood repertoire similarity was measured with the Baroni-Urbani and Buser coefficient, and groups were compared using two-tailed Wilcoxon tests in R. Held by TCRdb, this immuneACCESS table contains in-frame sequences only and omits some clones. Under half of the omission traces to an unresolved V gene where checked; the cause of the rest is unknown. Clone size and the V and J calls come from that table; the DNA yielded D and trimming. A total of tens of thousands of clones appear in this sample, approximately 86% of them only once. The biggest ten clones account for 20% to 25% of the sample.

The research as a whole found: Effects of radiation dose or scheduling on the TCR repertoire could not be addressed with the single-armed trial design. Because pretreatment tumor biopsies were not available, the study could not determine whether clonotypes were already present within the tumor at baseline. Tracking of blood repertoire dynamics stopped at less than 5 weeks after treatment, with no follow-up past that point. An increase in top tumor clonotypes in blood was observed from baseline to 2 weeks post-radiation, followed by contraction by 4 weeks, which was taken to suggest transient expansion of tumor-resident clones.

In the case of this clone: Its antigen is currently not known. It has no much larger one-base neighbor in the sample; base qualities were not kept.

The intended sense of this specimen's time point label: blood 2 weeks post-SBRT. The sample's treatment or condition, from its label and the paper: 15 Gy SBRT to primary tumor, nephrectomy 4 weeks later. To track tumor-enriched clonotypes, serial peripheral blood was sampled from radiation-treated patients at baseline and at 2 weeks and 4 weeks after SBRT. Every patient's renal cell carcinoma showed clear cell pathology. The QIAamp DNA Blood Mini Kit (Qiagen) was used to prepare genomic DNA for TCR sequencing. The analyses included only samples that passed all quality control checks. Material: blood, obtained from a patient whose treatment included radiotherapy and nephrectomy. The clonotype was recovered from a woman in her 50s with renal cell carcinoma. This chain is built from TRBV4-3 and TRBJ1-2, with TRBD1 matching 7 junction bases. The sequenced DNA is TGCGCCAGCAGCCATCGAGGAGGGGACAGAAAAGTCTATGGCTACACCTTC. Translated, this is CASSHRGGDRKVYGYTF.